These T cell receptor beta chains were read from a single sample in a study of read filtering for tumor transcriptome and immune sequencing. TCRdb reanalysed the reads using MiXCR and keeps one entry per CDR3 protein. The sample carries approximately 62,000 distinct CDR3 sequences, roughly a fifth recorded once. The sequenced sample consisted of a population of CD138-negative cells sorted from bone marrow. The receptors derive from a donor at least 40 years old with multiple myeloma. Both conserved end residues are part of each CDR3. Fields, in order: D gene, CDR3 length, V gene, J gene, clone size, CDR3 protein, CDR3 DNA. D genes are given only for firm matches. Rows may omit the clone size; those that give it use once, few, many or a size class.

.	15	TRBV4-2	TRBJ2-3	many	CASSQGPRFTDTQYF	TGTGCCAGCAGCCAAGGACCGAGGTTCACAGATACGCAGTATTTT
.	15	TRBV7-6	TRBJ2-2	many	CASSGRQLNTGELFF	TGTGCCAGCAGCGGTCGACAGCTAAACACCGGGGAGCTGTTTTTT
.	13	TRBV3-1	TRBJ1-1	.	CASSAGIDTVAFF	TGTGCCAGCAGCGCCGGGATAGACACTGTAGCTTTCTTT
TRBD2	16	TRBV20-1	TRBJ2-7	many	CSAREGASGSLYEQYF	TGCAGTGCTAGAGAAGGGGCTAGCGGGAGTCTATACGAGCAGTACTTC
.	14	TRBV10-2	TRBJ2-1	many	CASSEGDQYNEQFF	TGCGCCAGCAGTGAGGGTGACCAGTACAATGAGCAGTTCTTC
TRBD2	14	TRBV7-9	TRBJ2-7	many	CASSRTSEAYEQYF	TGTGCCAGCAGCCGGACTAGCGAGGCCTACGAGCAGTACTTC
.	13	TRBV7-9	TRBJ1-3	many	CASSLGSGNTIYF	TGTGCCAGCAGCTTAGGCTCTGGAAACACCATATATTTT
TRBD2	16	TRBV10-3	TRBJ2-5	many	CAISERASGDQETQYF	TGTGCCATCAGTGAGAGGGCTAGCGGGGACCAAGAGACCCAGTACTTC
.	11	TRBV20-1	TRBJ2-1	many	CSATADNEQFF	TGCAGTGCTACGGCAGACAATGAGCAGTTCTTC
.	13	TRBV30	TRBJ2-7	many	CAWSRVVGNEQYF	TGTGCCTGGAGTAGGGTGGTCGGGAACGAGCAGTACTTC
.	15	TRBV6-6	TRBJ2-3	many	CASSHRDGNRGTQYF	TGTGCCAGCAGTCACAGGGACGGGAACCGAGGTACGCAGTATTTT
.	14	TRBV2	TRBJ2-5	.	CASNVNGPKETQYF	TGTGCCAGCAACGTCAACGGCCCCAAAGAGACCCAGTACTTC
.	15	TRBV7-6	TRBJ2-1	.	CASILWKGGSNEQFF	TGTGCCAGCATCTTGTGGAAGGGGGGTTCCAATGAGCAGTTCTTC
.	14	TRBV20-1	TRBJ2-1	many	CSARQRSSYNEQFF	TGCAGTGCTAGACAGCGGAGCTCCTACAATGAGCAGTTCTTC
.	16	TRBV5-5	TRBJ1-1	many	CASSFEGGFVGTEAFF	TGTGCCAGCAGCTTTGAGGGAGGGTTCGTTGGCACTGAAGCTTTCTTT
.	12	TRBV20-1	TRBJ2-5	medium-sized	CSVIRGSETQYF	TGCAGTGTAATCCGGGGCAGCGAGACCCAGTACTTC
.	17	TRBV5-1	TRBJ1-3	many	CASSLLGRDQLGNTIYF	TGCGCCAGCAGCTTGTTGGGCAGGGACCAACTTGGAAACACCATATATTTT
.	12	TRBV20-1	TRBJ2-7	many	CSALRTVHEQYF	TGCAGTGCCCTAAGGACCGTACACGAGCAGTACTTC
.	15	TRBV5-1	TRBJ2-3	many	CASSLRVDRSDTQYF	TGCGCCAGCAGCTTGCGTGTGGATCGGTCAGATACGCAGTATTTT
.	15	TRBV11-1	TRBJ2-2	many	CASSLWDANTGELFF	TGTGCCAGCAGCTTATGGGATGCGAACACCGGGGAGCTGTTTTTT
TRBD2	15	TRBV28	TRBJ2-3	many	CASVPGGISTDTQYF	TGTGCCAGCGTACCGGGAGGAATTAGCACAGATACGCAGTATTTT
.	14	TRBV12-3/TRBV12-4	TRBJ2-2	many	CASRKTENTGELFF	TGTGCCAGCAGGAAGACAGAGAACACCGGGGAGCTGTTTTTT
.	12	TRBV29-1	TRBJ2-2	many	CSGNQGTGELFF	TGCAGCGGAAACCAGGGAACCGGGGAGCTGTTTTTT
.	13	TRBV7-9	TRBJ2-3	many	CASSLADTDTQYF	TGTGCCAGCAGCTTAGCGGACACAGATACGCAGTATTTT
.	14	TRBV20-1	TRBJ1-5	many	CSARGDRYYQPQHF	TGCAGTGCTAGAGGTGACAGGTACTATCAGCCCCAGCATTTT
.	15	TRBV5-1	TRBJ2-1	many	CASSFPSGADNEQFF	TGCGCCAGCAGCTTTCCGTCGGGGGCGGATAATGAGCAGTTCTTC
.	14	TRBV11-2	TRBJ2-1	many	CASSSYDANNEQFF	TGTGCCAGCAGCTCCTACGACGCCAACAATGAGCAGTTCTTC
.	15	TRBV11-3	TRBJ2-1	.	CASSYSVGGAGEQFF	TGTGCCAGCAGCTATTCGGTTGGGGGGGCGGGAGAGCAGTTCTTC
TRBD2	17	TRBV6-6	TRBJ2-5	many	CASSYSLTSGQQETQYF	TGTGCCAGCAGTTACTCCCTGACTAGCGGCCAACAAGAGACCCAGTACTTC
.	14	TRBV29-1	TRBJ2-2	many	CSVEVGGQTGELFF	TGCAGCGTTGAGGTGGGGGGGCAGACCGGGGAGCTGTTTTTT
TRBD2	15	TRBV28	TRBJ2-1	many	CASCHTSGSYNEQFF	TGTGCCAGCTGCCACACTAGCGGGAGTTACAATGAGCAGTTCTTC
.	13	TRBV29-1	TRBJ1-1	many	CSGTRGGDTEAFF	TGCAGCGGAACAAGGGGAGGGGACACTGAAGCTTTCTTT
TRBD2	18	TRBV4-1	TRBJ2-2	many	CASSQDSLLAVNTGELFF	TGCGCCAGCAGCCAAGACAGTTTGCTAGCGGTTAACACCGGGGAGCTGTTTTTT
TRBD1	15	TRBV5-5	TRBJ1-5	many	CASSSTGDFNQPQHF	TGTGCCAGCAGCTCAACAGGGGATTTCAATCAGCCCCAGCATTTT
.	15	TRBV12-3/TRBV12-4	TRBJ2-2	many	CASSRDGLNTGELFF	TGTGCCAGCAGTCGCGACGGCCTAAACACCGGGGAGCTGTTTTTT
TRBD2	16	TRBV28	TRBJ2-3	many	CASSRTSGSPTDTQYF	TGTGCCAGCAGTAGGACTAGCGGGAGCCCCACAGATACGCAGTATTTT
TRBD1	19	TRBV11-1	TRBJ2-1	few	CASSSDATGGWSSYNEQFF	TGTGCCAGCAGCTCAGACGCGACAGGGGGCTGGAGCTCCTACAATGAGCAGTTCTTC
TRBD1	15	TRBV20-1	TRBJ1-2	few	CSARDRGQTIYGYTF	TGCAGTGCTAGAGATAGGGGACAGACTATCTATGGCTACACCTTC
TRBD1	14	TRBV14	TRBJ1-1	many	CASSQDRGTGGAFF	TGTGCCAGCAGCCAAGATCGGGGGACAGGGGGAGCTTTCTTT
.	15	TRBV2	TRBJ2-1	many	CASSEQRQTVNEQFF	TGTGCCAGCAGTGAACAGCGACAAACAGTCAATGAGCAGTTCTTC
.	15	TRBV20-1	TRBJ2-7	many	CSARDPRRDLYEQYF	TGCAGTGCTAGGGACCCCCGACGGGATCTCTACGAGCAGTACTTC
.	14	TRBV6-5	TRBJ2-7	many	CASSPGQPSYEQYF	TGTGCCAGCAGTCCGGGGCAACCATCCTACGAGCAGTACTTC
TRBD2	14	TRBV5-4	TRBJ2-5	many	CASSSSGRRETQYF	TGTGCCAGCAGCTCTAGCGGGAGGAGAGAGACCCAGTACTTC
TRBD1	13	TRBV24-1	TRBJ2-7	many	CATSDLQGYEQYF	TGTGCCACCAGTGACCTACAGGGGTACGAGCAGTACTTC
TRBD1	14	TRBV10-3	TRBJ2-7	many	CAISRDRDSYEQYF	TGTGCCATCAGCCGGGACAGGGACTCCTACGAGCAGTACTTC
.	12	TRBV7-2	TRBJ2-3	many	CASARGTDTQYF	TGTGCCTCGGCTCGCGGCACAGATACGCAGTATTTT
.	12	TRBV28	TRBJ1-2	many	CASSTGFYGYTF	TGTGCCAGCAGCACAGGGTTTTATGGCTACACCTTC
TRBD1	19	TRBV19	TRBJ1-5	many	CASSVLATGVDYSNQPQHF	TGTGCCAGTAGTGTCTTGGCGACAGGGGTCGACTATAGCAATCAGCCCCAGCATTTT
.	14	TRBV3-1	TRBJ1-6	.	CASSQGTRVAPLHF	TGTGCCAGCAGCCAAGGTACCAGGGTGGCACCCCTCCACTTT
TRBD1	15	TRBV28	TRBJ2-7	many	CASSFMSGQAYEQYF	TGTGCCAGCAGTTTTATGTCGGGACAGGCCTACGAGCAGTACTTC
.	13	TRBV6-5	TRBJ1-4	many	CASSRGGGEKLFF	TGTGCCAGCAGTCGGGGGGGCGGGGAAAAACTGTTTTTT